What follows are 19 T cell receptor beta chains derived from one specimen sequenced in a study of blood T cell repertoires in COVID-19. This table comes from immunoSEQ multiplex PCR, and its TCRdb copy is limited to in-frame clones, with some not included. The sample lists 60,000 or so clones, roughly 85% seen once, with approximately 20% in the top ten. Sequencing was performed on peripheral blood. Source of these receptors: a human donor in a cohort sampled during active COVID-19.

The V and J genes are TRBV29-1 and TRBJ1-1, with TRBD1 identical over 7 bases. The ends lost 6 bases at V and 1 base at J; junction bases unmatched: 11. This CDR3 comprises 15 residues. CDR1 is SQVTM, CDR2 ANQGSEA, per germline. The CDR3 loop reads CSVKGATGRNTEAFF. In DNA form, the CDR3 reads TGCAGCGTCAAGGGGGCGACAGGGAGGAACACTGAAGCTTTCTTT.

This clone has a handful of counts. This sequence joins TRBV6-5 and TRBJ1-2, with D possibly being TRBD1 (5 bases). V was cut by 4 bases and J by 6 bases, with 21 bases left in between. The germline gives CDR1 MNHEY, CDR2 SVGAGI. There are 16 residues in the CDR3. The CDR3 DNA is TGTGCCAGCAGTTGGGGGGTCTCTATGACTATGAATGGCTACACCTTC. It yields the protein CASSWGVSMTMNGYTF.

The rearrangement joins TRBV5-1 to TRBJ2-6; D possibly corresponds to TRBD1 (6 bases). This CDR3 is 15 amino acids long. Germline V gene lookup returns CDR1 SGHRS and CDR2 YFSETQ. V lost 4 bases, J lost 1 base, and 9 bases lay in between. CDR3 loop: CASSPTGSGANVLTF. CDR3 nucleotide sequence: TGCGCCAGCAGCCCAACAGGGTCTGGGGCCAACGTCCTGACTTTC.

The V call is TRBV2, the J call TRBJ2-1, with TRBD1 matching over 9 bases. Germline V gene sequence: CDR1 SNHLY, CDR2 FYNNEI. Germline trimming cut 7 bases from V and 7 bases from J; bases unmatched to any gene: 11. The CDR3 sequence is 15 residues long. CDR3 loop: CASIEYRGQSNEQFF. The CDR3 region has the DNA TGTGCCAGCATCGAATACAGGGGGCAAAGTAATGAGCAGTTCTTC.

The V gene is TRBV14, the J gene TRBJ1-4; TRBD1 aligns across 8 bases. The length of the CDR3 is 17 residues. V shed 7 bases, J shed 4 bases, and the junction held 14 bases outside the gene matches. Germline V gene sequence: CDR1 SGHDN, CDR2 FVKESK. The CDR3 here is CASTLRTGPRNNEKLFF. The CDR3 region has the DNA TGTGCCAGCACCCTCAGGACAGGGCCTCGGAATAATGAAAAACTGTTTTTT.

V usage is TRBV2 and J usage is TRBJ2-5; D remains unclear. The CDR3 has 14 amino acids. Germline V lookup: CDR1 SNHLY, CDR2 FYNNEI. Trimming shortened V by 8 bases and J by 5 bases, and 18 bases separated the two germline ends. The CDR3, as DNA: TGTGCCAGCGCTGTCGACCCGGGTAGGGAGACCCAGTACTTC. Its translation: CASAVDPGRETQYF.

This clone has just a few counts. The rearrangement joins TRBV7-9 to TRBJ1-1; perhaps TRBD1 as D (6 bases). CDR1 SEHNR and CDR2 FQNEAQ come from the germline V gene (reference sequence). CDR3 length equals 17 residues. The V end was cut by 5 bases, the J end by 0 bases, with 19 bases between. CDR3 loop: CASSPGLEQGMNTEAFF. The DNA of the CDR3 is TGTGCCAGCAGCCCGGGCTTAGAACAGGGTATGAACACTGAAGCTTTCTTT.

By sample fraction, this clone is medium-sized. The chain carries TRBV3-1 (or the pseudogene TRBV3-2) and TRBJ2-7, with D perhaps matching TRBD1 (5 bases). The CDR3 totals 16 residues. Germline V gives CDR1 LGHDT, CDR2 YNNKEL (reference sequence). Trimming removed 4 bases at V and 2 bases at J, with 18 bases between. The CDR3 sequence is CASSPPWAQGTYEQYF. Here the CDR3 DNA reads TGTGCCAGCAGCCCGCCCTGGGCGCAGGGAACCTACGAGCAGTACTTC.

In its sample, this clone was seen a few times. The V call is TRBV11-2, the J call TRBJ1-2; D unclear. Trimming cost V 4 bases and J 8 bases, with 11 bases left between them. The CDR3 is 12 amino acids. The germline CDR1 and CDR2 sequences are SGHAT and FQNNGV. CDR3 amino acids: CASSYGVRGYTF. The CDR3 region has the DNA TGTGCCAGCAGCTACGGGGTTAGAGGCTACACCTTC.

This rearrangement joins TRBV19 to TRBJ2-5; a possible D gene is TRBD2 (5 bases). This CDR3 has 17 amino acids. CDR1 and CDR2 (germline): LNHDA, SQIVND (reference sequence). V shed 4 bases and J shed 4 bases, with 22 bases lying between them. CDR3 coding DNA: TGTGCCAGTAGTAAATCGGTGGCCGGAGTTCGGGGAGAGACCCAGTACTTC. Translation: CASSKSVAGVRGETQYF.

The rearrangement uses TRBV18 and TRBJ1-6; D unresolved. Deletions cut 8 bases from V and 1 base from J, with 15 bases between. CDR3 length equals 16 residues. CDR1 KGHSH and CDR2 LQKENI come from the germline V gene. In DNA, the CDR3 is TGTGCCAGCCGAGAAACTGTCGGTTCCTATAATTCACCCCTCCACTTT. Translated, it gives CASRETVGSYNSPLHF.

The V call is TRBV19, the J call TRBJ2-7; 9 bases align to TRBD1. CDR1 and CDR2 from the germline V gene are LNHDA and SQIVND (reference sequence). V dropped 4 bases and J dropped 2; count of bases not matched to a gene: 3. The CDR3 sequence is 14 residues long. CDR3 protein: CASSNGQGPYEQYF. CDR3 sequence (DNA): TGTGCCAGTAGTAACGGACAGGGGCCCTACGAGCAGTACTTC.

This chain connects TRBV2 to TRBJ2-3; 12 bases align to TRBD2. The germline V gene encodes CDR1 SNHLY and CDR2 FYNNEI. The CDR3 contains 14 residues. V shed 11 bases, J shed 6 bases, and the junction held 9 bases outside the gene matches. The CDR3 DNA reads TGTGCCGGTTCTCGACTAGCGGGGGTTGATACGCAGTATTTT. It encodes CAGSRLAGVDTQYF.

The genes are TRBV19 and TRBJ1-3, with 7 bases lining up with TRBD1. Germline CDR1 reads LNHDA; CDR2 reads SQIVND (reference sequence). This CDR3 has 15 amino acids. V was clipped by 4 bases and J by 0 bases; unmatched bases: 3. The CDR3 loop reads CASSTTGLSGNTIYF. The CDR3 coding sequence is TGTGCCAGTAGTACGACAGGGCTCTCTGGAAACACCATATATTTT.

CDR3 in DNA: TGTGCCAGCAGCAAAGCTAAATCACCCCTCCACTTT. It encodes CASSKAKSPLHF. The genes are TRBV21-1 and TRBJ1-6. TRBV21-1 has pseudogene status. The CDR3 spans 12 residues.

The chain employs TRBV5-6 and TRBJ2-5; tentatively, D is TRBD2 (7 bases). The CDR3 contains 14 residues. V was cut by 4 bases and J by 5 bases, with 15 bases left in between. CDR1 and CDR2 from the germline V gene are SGHDT and YYEEEE. For the CDR3, the DNA is TGTGCCAGCAGCCCCCAAGGGGGGGGCGAGACCCAGTACTTC. This sequence encodes CASSPQGGGETQYF.

The rearrangement links TRBV5-1 to TRBJ2-2, with 9 bases identical to TRBD1. Trimming removed 3 bases from V and 4 bases from J; junction bases left unmatched: 7. This CDR3 region has 16 residues. Germline CDR1 SGHRS, CDR2 YFSETQ. CDR3 protein: CASSSGQGLSTGELFF. In DNA, the CDR3 is TGCGCCAGCAGCTCCGGACAGGGGCTCAGCACCGGGGAGCTGTTTTTT.

This clone occurred a few times. CDR3 region: CASSPGVGGGAQETQYF. Here the CDR3 DNA reads TGTGCCAGCAGCCCGGGAGTTGGCGGGGGGGCCCAAGAGACCCAGTACTTC. The genes are TRBV5-4 and TRBJ2-5; 9 nucleotides align to TRBD2. Trimming at V came to 4 bases and at J to 1 base, leaving 11 bases not matched to a gene. Germline CDR1 reads SGHNT; CDR2 reads YYREEE (reference sequence). The CDR3 is 17 residues long.

J is TRBJ2-1 and V is TRBV11-2; 13 bases map to TRBD2. After removal of 5 bases from V and 7 bases from J, the junction contained 2 bases not matched to a gene. This CDR3 region has 14 residues. Germline CDR1 SGHAT, CDR2 FQNNGV. The CDR3 DNA reads TGTGCCAGCAGCCCGGGACTAGCGGGGAATGAGCAGTTCTTC. It yields the protein CASSPGLAGNEQFF.